The rows below give T cell receptor beta chains drawn from one sample of a study of lung T cells in sarcoidosis with Löfgren's syndrome. TCRdb ran MiXCR on the reads and lists one entry per CDR3 protein. The sample includes 60,000 to 65,000 distinct CDR3 sequences, approximately 21% seen only once; the top ten take about 2%. The material sequenced was CD4+ T cells from PBMCs. All receptors come from a human donor with sarcoidosis (Löfgren's syndrome or another form), or a control subject (not recorded which). Each CDR3 is given with its conserved first and last residue. D genes are given only for firm matches. The size entry is marked missing in some rows and otherwise reads once, few, many or a size class.

d_call,j_call,v_call,clone_size,cdr3_nt,cdr3_aa
.,TRBJ1-5,TRBV30,.,TGTGCCTGGAGTGGCGGTTTGATTGGCAGCAATCAGCCCCAGCATTTT,CAWSGGLIGSNQPQHF
TRBD2,TRBJ2-5,TRBV11-3,few,TGTGCCAGCAGCTTACCCCCGGGACTAGCGGGGGGACAAGAGACCCAGTACTTC,CASSLPPGLAGGQETQYF
TRBD1,TRBJ1-2,TRBV19,.,TGTGCCTGCTCGTCTGACAGGGGCTGGCTCAATGGCTACACCTTC,CACSSDRGWLNGYTF
.,TRBJ2-2,TRBV12-3/TRBV12-4,.,TGTGCCAGCAGTTTAGGGGGCATCGGGGAGCTGTTTTTT,CASSLGGIGELFF
.,TRBJ1-3,TRBV28,many,TGTGCCAGCAGTTTAGTGGTCGAAGGAAACACCATATATTTT,CASSLVVEGNTIYF
.,TRBJ1-1,TRBV7-9,many,TGTGCCAGCAGCTTTTTTGAGAACACTGAAGCTTTCTTT,CASSFFENTEAFF
.,TRBJ1-6,TRBV6-1,once,TGTGGCAGCAGAGAGACGGTCCCTAATTCGCCCCTCCACTTT,CGSRETVPNSPLHF
.,TRBJ1-5,TRBV10-1,.,TGCGCCAGCAGTGCCGCAGGGATCCAGCCCCAGCATTTT,CASSAAGIQPQHF
.,TRBJ1-1,TRBV18,.,TGTGCCAGCTCACCAACGTCGACAGGCACTGAAGCTTTCTTT,CASSPTSTGTEAFF
.,TRBJ1-2,TRBV20-1,many,TGCAGTGCTACCGCTGGGAAGAACGGCTACACCTTC,CSATAGKNGYTF
TRBD1,TRBJ1-5,TRBV28,many,TGTGCCACCACGACTGAGGGACAGGGGAGGCAGCCCCAGCATTTT,CATTTEGQGRQPQHF
.,TRBJ1-1,TRBV5-4,.,TGTGCAGCCGAAGGCCAGGGAAACATGCGGGCTGAAGCTTTCTTT,CAAEGQGNMRAEAFF
.,TRBJ2-5,TRBV19,.,TGTGCCAGTGGCGAGCTCTCGCGCGGAGAGACCCAGTACTTC,CASGELSRGETQYF
.,TRBJ2-5,TRBV4-2,many,TGTGCCAGCAGCCAAGATGGGACCGCTAACCAAGAGACCCAGTACTTC,CASSQDGTANQETQYF
TRBD2,TRBJ2-6,TRBV6-1,many,TGTGCCAGCAGCAGGACTAGCGGGGGAATAACTGGGGCCAACGTCCTGACTTTC,CASSRTSGGITGANVLTF
.,TRBJ2-1,TRBV19,.,TGTGCCAGTAGTCCCCACGACAGGCGCGGACGAGAGCAGTTCTTC,CASSPHDRRGREQFF
TRBD1,TRBJ2-3,TRBV2,few,TGTGCCAGCAGTGCCCGGGACAGGTTTAGCACAGATACGCAGTATTTT,CASSARDRFSTDTQYF
.,TRBJ2-3,TRBV15,many,TGTGCCACCAGCAGAGATAGATGGGGCGCAGATACGCAGTATTTT,CATSRDRWGADTQYF
TRBD1,TRBJ2-7,TRBV5-6,few,TGTGCCAGCAGTGCCGGGACAGGGTTCTACGAGCAGTACTTC,CASSAGTGFYEQYF
.,TRBJ2-7,TRBV19,.,TGTGCCAGTAGTCCCCGACGGGCCCGAAGCAACGAGCAGTACTTC,CASSPRRARSNEQYF
TRBD1,TRBJ2-1,TRBV10-3,.,TGTGCCATCAGTGAGGGACAGGGGGCGCCCAATGAGCAGTTCTTC,CAISEGQGAPNEQFF
TRBD1,TRBJ2-1,TRBV5-1,few,TGCGCCAGCAGCTTATACAGGGGGAGCGGAGAGCAGTTCTTC,CASSLYRGSGEQFF
.,TRBJ1-2,TRBV6-6,medium-sized,TGTGCCAGCAGTTACACGAGCTCTGGCTACACCTTC,CASSYTSSGYTF
.,TRBJ2-1,TRBV3-1,.,TGTGCCAGCAGACCAGTCCCGAGCTCCTACAATGAGCAGTTCTTC,CASRPVPSSYNEQFF
.,TRBJ2-1,TRBV28,many,TGTGCCAGCAGTCCCCACAGTTACAATGAGCAGTTCTTC,CASSPHSYNEQFF
.,TRBJ2-1,TRBV5-5,few,TGTGCCAGCAGCTTAGTGGAGACGGATGCCGGTCAGTTCTTC,CASSLVETDAGQFF
TRBD1,TRBJ2-2,TRBV7-6,many,TGTGCCAGCAGCGCCGGCTCCGGGACAGGGCGGACCGGGGAGCTGTTTTTT,CASSAGSGTGRTGELFF
.,TRBJ1-5,TRBV12-3/TRBV12-4,many,TGTGCCAGCAGCCCCGATAGTCAGCCCCAGCATTTT,CASSPDSQPQHF
TRBD1,TRBJ2-1,TRBV5-8,.,TGTGCCAGCAGCTTGAAGGATAACAGGGGGAACGGTGAGCAGTTCTTC,CASSLKDNRGNGEQFF
.,TRBJ1-3,TRBV11-2,few,TGTGCCAGCAGCTTTACGGGAAACACCATATATTTT,CASSFTGNTIYF
.,TRBJ2-1,TRBV3-1,many,TGTGCCAGCCAGCGAGCTGGGGGCGAGCAGTTCTTC,CASQRAGGEQFF
TRBD1,TRBJ1-1,TRBV7-9,many,TGTGCCAGCAGCTTGGGACAGCTGAACACTGAAGCTTTCTTT,CASSLGQLNTEAFF
.,TRBJ2-1,TRBV28,many,TGTGCCAGCAGTTTTACGTACAATGAGCAGTTCTTC,CASSFTYNEQFF
TRBD2,TRBJ2-3,TRBV25-1,many,TGTGCCAGCAGTCTTCCTAGCGGCGACCCTACGCAGTATTTT,CASSLPSGDPTQYF
.,TRBJ1-2,TRBV5-1,few,TGCGCCAGCAGCTTGGAGATGGGTTCGCATGGCTACACCTTC,CASSLEMGSHGYTF
.,TRBJ2-5,TRBV11-2,once,TGTGCCAGCAGCTTAGTTGTCGGGGTTTCGGAGACCCAGTACTTC,CASSLVVGVSETQYF
TRBD2,TRBJ2-6,TRBV2,few,TGTGCCAGCAGTCAGGGACTAGCGGGAGCTGGGGCCAACGTCCTGACTTTC,CASSQGLAGAGANVLTF
.,TRBJ2-2,TRBV7-9,few,TGTGCCAGCAGCTTCACCGCCGGGGAGCTGTTTTTT,CASSFTAGELFF
.,TRBJ2-3,TRBV19,.,TGTGCCAGTACTGAACGGAAAAGCACAGATACGCAGTATTTT,CASTERKSTDTQYF
.,TRBJ1-6,TRBV3-1,.,TGTGCCAGCAGCCCCACCTGGGATACCAATAATTCACCCCTCCACTTT,CASSPTWDTNNSPLHF
.,TRBJ1-3,TRBV6-1,.,TGTGCCAGCAGGGTTAACTCTGGAGACACCATATATTTT,CASRVNSGDTIYF
.,TRBJ2-1,TRBV19,.,TGTGCCAGTAGTATACAGTACAATGAGCAGTTCTTC,CASSIQYNEQFF
.,TRBJ2-3,TRBV18,.,TGTGCCAGCTCACCAGTAGCAAGTAGGGCAGATACGCAGTATTTT,CASSPVASRADTQYF
.,TRBJ1-1,TRBV20-1,many,TGCAGTGCTAGAGATGGCGGGAGCACTGAAGCTTTCTTT,CSARDGGSTEAFF
.,TRBJ2-4,TRBV10-2,.,TGCGCCAGCAGCCCGGGCCTCTCAAAAAACATTCAGTACTTC,CASSPGLSKNIQYF
TRBD1,TRBJ1-1,TRBV7-9,many,TGTGCCAGCAGCCCATCGACAGGGTCCACTGAAGCTTTCTTT,CASSPSTGSTEAFF
TRBD1,TRBJ1-3,TRBV16,.,TGTGCCAGCCGCGGGACAGCCAGCTTGGTTGGAAACACCATATATTTT,CASRGTASLVGNTIYF
TRBD1,TRBJ1-1,TRBV6-1,many,TGTGCCAGCAGTTACGCTTCAGGGGGGAACACTGAAGCTTTCTTT,CASSYASGGNTEAFF
TRBD1,TRBJ1-1,TRBV19,many,TGTGCCAGTAGTCCTAATGGACAGGGCGGGACTGAAGCTTTCTTT,CASSPNGQGGTEAFF
TRBD1,TRBJ2-3,TRBV7-2,many,TGTGCCAGCAGCTTAGAAAGGGACAGTACGCAGTATTTT,CASSLERDSTQYF
.,TRBJ1-5,TRBV20-1,many,TGCAGTGCTAAAGACAGGACGAGCAATCAGCCCCAGCATTTT,CSAKDRTSNQPQHF
.,TRBJ1-4,TRBV29-1,.,TGCAGCGCCAAGGACACCGATGAAAAACTGTTTTTT,CSAKDTDEKLFF
TRBD2,TRBJ2-5,TRBV2,.,TGTGCCAGCAGAAGGGGACTAGCGAAAGAGACCCAGTACTTC,CASRRGLAKETQYF